The 27 T cell receptor beta chains given below trace back to one sample, sequenced in a study of regulatory T cells in long-lasting Graves disease. The time point is: newly diagnosed GD, antithyroid drugs for less than 3 months. Preparation of the TCR library used RNA extracted from PBMCs. Investigators prepared the TCR beta libraries by applying iRepertoire HTBI primers and Arm-PCR of CDR3 regions. TCRdb used MiXCR to reprocess the multiplex PCR reads, holding one entry per CDR3 protein. Found here are 600,000 to 650,000 distinct CDR3 sequences, roughly 15% of them singletons; the top ten hold approximately 18%. These data were likewise used in another study, on T cells in Graves' hyperthyroidism and ophthalmopathy.

Source: peripheral blood mononuclear cells (PBMCs), taken at new diagnosis, from a patient treated with antithyroid drugs. Receptors were obtained from a woman in her 30s with Graves disease.

The CDR3 nucleotides are TGCGCCAGCACTCGAGGGAGATCGTCCTACAATGAGCAGTTCTTC. It specifies CASTRGRSSYNEQFF. This rearrangement joins TRBV5-1 to TRBJ2-1; maybe TRBD2 (5 bases). CDR1 is SGHRS, CDR2 YFSETQ, per germline. Trimming pared 6 bases from V and 1 base from J, leaving 14 bases between. The CDR3 has 15 amino acids.

The chain carries TRBV30 and TRBJ1-6; no reliable D call. Deletions cut 3 bases from V and 0 bases from J, with 6 bases between. The CDR3 spans 14 residues. Germline values: CDR1 GTSNPN, CDR2 SVGIG (reference sequence). For the CDR3, the DNA is TGTGCCTGGAGAGGCAGCTCCTATAATTCACCCCTCCACTTT. This codes for CAWRGSSYNSPLHF. Supplemented by reference TRBV30 and TRBJ1-6, the full variable domain reads SQTIHQWPATLVQPVGSPLSLECTVEGTSNPNLYWYRQAAGRGLQLLFYSVGIGQISSEVPQNLSASRPQDRQFILSSKKLLLSDSGFYLCAWRGSSYNSPLHFGNGTRLTVT.

The chain joins TRBV11-3 to TRBJ2-1; 11 bases agree with TRBD2. The junction had 7 bases not matched to a gene; V was cut back by 4 bases and J by 8 bases. The CDR3 is 15 residues long. CDR1 and CDR2 from the germline V gene are SGHNT and YENEEA. This chain's CDR3 is CASSSRLAGYDEQFF. Here the CDR3 DNA reads TGTGCCAGCAGCTCCAGACTAGCGGGGTACGATGAGCAGTTCTTC.

Points on this clonotype: The junction shows a germline mismatch at one end, possibly a read error. The chain employs TRBV5-1 and TRBJ1-6; unclear D gene. CDR1 and CDR2 from the germline V gene are SGHRS and YFSETQ. The CDR3 totals 13 residues. CDR3 sequence: CASSVGTNSPLHF. The CDR3 DNA follows: TGTGCCAGCAGCGTAGGTACTAATTCACCCCTCCACTTT.

This clonotype was recorded at least ten times. The V gene is TRBV5-1, the J gene TRBJ2-7, with a weak D call TRBD1 (6 bases). The V and J ends lost 4 bases and 0 bases respectively, with 14 bases between them. Germline V gives CDR1 SGHRS, CDR2 YFSETQ. This CDR3 has 15 residues. The CDR3 here is CASSGWTASSYEQYF. The CDR3 coding sequence is TGCGCCAGCAGCGGGTGGACAGCTAGCTCCTACGAGCAGTACTTC.

The table lists this clonotype with a few counts. The rearrangement links TRBV10-1 to TRBJ2-5, with D perhaps TRBD2 (6 bases). The CDR3 is 15 residues long. With 0 bases removed from V and 5 bases from J, the gap between germline ends came to 13 bases. Looked up from germline, CDR1 is WNHNN and CDR2 is SYGVQD (reference sequence). The CDR3 DNA follows: TGCGCCAGCAGTGAGTCGATGGGGGGTATGGAGACCCAGTACTTC. As protein: CASSESMGGMETQYF.

The rearrangement joins TRBV14 to TRBJ2-1, with D unclear. CDR1 and CDR2 from the germline V gene are SGHDN and FVKESK. The CDR3 is 14 amino acids. V was cut by 4 bases and J by 0 bases, with 7 bases left in between. CDR3 sequence (DNA): TGTGCCAGCAGCCGATACAGCTCCTACAATGAGCAGTTCTTC. Protein sequence: CASSRYSSYNEQFF.

As for this clonotype: The conserved closing phenylalanine or tryptophan is absent in this CDR3, likely reflecting a read error. The CDR3 DNA sequence: TGTGCCAGCCCGGGGGTAGCGGGAGGTCCACACTCCTACGAGCAGTACCTC. Its protein is CASPGVAGGPHSYEQYL. This chain joins TRBV6-2 or TRBV6-3 and TRBJ2-7, with TRBD2 matching over 10 bases. V dropped 8 bases and J dropped 0; count of bases not matched to a gene: 13. The CDR3 totals 17 residues. From germline, CDR1 is MNHEY and CDR2 SVGEGT.

The V gene is TRBV7-3, the J gene TRBJ2-1; D gene uncertain. CDR3 length: 14 amino acids. Germline CDR1 and CDR2: SGHTA and FQGTGA. Trimming removed 3 bases from V and 13 bases from J, with 19 bases in between. The CDR3 coding sequence is TGTGCCAGCAGCTTGGATGGAAGCAAAGAGACCCAGTTCTTC. This codes for CASSLDGSKETQFF. The full variable domain, its missing parts supplied by reference TRBV7-3 and TRBJ2-1, is GAGVSQTPSNKVTEKGKYVELRCDPISGHTALYWYRQSLGQGPEFLIYFQGTGAADDSGLPNDRFFAVRPEGSVSTLKIQRTERGDSAVYLCASSLDGSKETQFFGPGTRLTVL.

This clonotype was seen ten or more times. The chain uses TRBV24-1 and TRBJ1-1; the D gene is possibly TRBD1 (6 bases). CDR1 is KGHDR, CDR2 SFDVKD, per germline. The CDR3 extends over 14 amino acids. Trimming cost V 0 bases and J 7 bases, with 11 bases left between them. As DNA, the CDR3 is TGTGCCACCAGTGATTTGCGGGGGGGCGGTGAAGCTTTCTTT. It encodes CATSDLRGGGEAFF.

The V and J genes are TRBV27 and TRBJ2-7; TRBD2 matches 9 bases. The CDR3 is 16 amino acids. Germline V gene sequence: CDR1 MNHEY, CDR2 SMNVEV (reference sequence). J gave up 2 bases and V 0 bases, and 5 bases lay outside the gene matches. CDR3 sequence reads: CASSLSVLAGPYEQYF. CDR3 in DNA: TGTGCCAGCAGTTTATCTGTCCTAGCGGGACCCTACGAGCAGTACTTC.

The rearrangement joins TRBV4-1 to TRBJ2-3; no clear D. The ends were cut back, 1 base at V and 5 bases at J, with 7 bases in the middle. Germline V gene sequence: CDR1 MGHRA, CDR2 YSYEKL. The CDR3 totals 13 residues. In nucleotides, the CDR3 is TGCGCCAGCAGCCAAGGGTTGGTAGATACGCAGTATTTT. Protein: CASSQGLVDTQYF.

This clonotype was observed at least ten times. The chain has TRBV7-2 and TRBJ1-5; 8 bases map to TRBD1. V lost 1 base and J lost 6; bases outside the gene matches: 5. Germline CDR1 SGHTA, CDR2 FQGNSA. The CDR3 runs 15 residues. The chain's CDR3 is CASSLDAGGGQPQHF. Here the CDR3 DNA reads TGTGCCAGCAGCTTAGACGCAGGGGGCGGTCAGCCCCAGCATTTT.

The chain couples TRBV3-1 to TRBJ2-3; D uncertain. V was shortened by 5 bases and J by 1 base, with 10 bases between the two germline ends. The CDR3 extends over 14 amino acids. Germline values: CDR1 LGHDT, CDR2 YNNKEL (reference sequence). The CDR3 sequence: CASSGPRGTDTQYF. In DNA form, the CDR3 reads TGTGCCAGCAGCGGCCCCCGGGGCACAGATACGCAGTATTTT.

This clonotype was picked up many times. This sequence joins TRBV6-5 and TRBJ1-5; D gene uncertain. V lost 0 bases and J lost 0, with 3 bases in between. The germline V gene encodes CDR1 MNHEY and CDR2 SVGAGI. The CDR3 extends over 14 amino acids. Here the CDR3 DNA reads TGTGCCAGCAGTTACTCGTATAGCAATCAGCCCCAGCATTTT. It is translated as CASSYSYSNQPQHF.

The genes are TRBV7-2 and TRBJ2-5; D is uncertain. Germline V gene sequence: CDR1 SGHTA, CDR2 FQGNSA. CDR3 length equals 13 residues. V was clipped by 1 base and J by 5 bases, with 8 bases between them. The DNA for the CDR3 is TGTGCCAGCAGCTTAGTGGTCAGGGAGACCCAGTACTTC. As protein: CASSLVVRETQYF.

The chain combines TRBV20-1 with TRBJ2-7; D possibly corresponds to TRBD2 (6 bases). Trimming shortened V by 6 bases and J by 2 bases, and 14 bases separated the two germline ends. This CDR3 is 13 amino acids long. The germline V gene encodes CDR1 DFQATT and CDR2 SNEGSKA (reference sequence). CDR3 loop: CSAPSRGAYEQYF. The CDR3 nucleotides are TGCAGTGCCCCCTCGCGGGGAGCCTACGAGCAGTACTTC.

This clonotype came up many times. V usage is TRBV27 and J usage is TRBJ1-1; 7 bases are a match to TRBD1. The length of the CDR3 is 16 residues. With V trimmed by 3 bases and J by 1 base, 8 bases remained unmatched. CDR1 MNHEY and CDR2 SMNVEV come from the germline V gene (reference sequence). The CDR3 DNA is TGTGCCAGCAGTTTTTACCAGGGACAGAGGAACACTGAAGCTTTCTTT. Amino acids: CASSFYQGQRNTEAFF.

The V call is TRBV20-1, the J call TRBJ1-4; 7 nucleotides align to TRBD1. V was pared by 3 bases and J by 1 base, with 8 bases of the junction left unmatched. CDR1 is DFQATT and CDR2 is SNEGSKA in the germline V gene (reference sequence). This CDR3 comprises 16 residues. In DNA form, the CDR3 reads TGCAGTGCTAGGGAGGGCAGACAGGGAACTAATGAAAAACTGTTTTTT. This translates into CSAREGRQGTNEKLFF.

This clonotype occurred many times. The CDR3 DNA reads as TGTGCCAGCAGCCGAACCCGGACAGGGTCCCTGCGGTACTATGGCTACACCTTC. This gives the protein CASSRTRTGSLRYYGYTF. V is TRBV28 and J is TRBJ1-2, with TRBD1 matching over 8 bases. The CDR3 is 18 residues long. Germline V gives CDR1 MDHEN, CDR2 SYDVKM. The trim removed 6 bases at V and 3 bases at J, leaving 18 bases unmatched.

In this sample, this clonotype turned up many times. This sequence joins TRBV3-1 and TRBJ2-1; 10 bases map to TRBD2. Trimming cost V 5 bases and J 4 bases; bases outside gene matches: 5. Germline CDR1 LGHDT, CDR2 YNNKEL (reference sequence). The CDR3 has 15 amino acids. The CDR3: CASSALAGVYNEQFF. For the CDR3, the DNA is TGTGCCAGCAGCGCCCTAGCGGGAGTATACAATGAGCAGTTCTTC.

This rearrangement joins TRBV5-1 to TRBJ2-2; D remains ambiguous. This CDR3 contains 15 residues. The germline CDR1 and CDR2 sequences are SGHRS and YFSETQ. V lost 0 bases to trimming and J lost 3 bases, with 9 bases between them. The CDR3 is CASSLGQIYTGELFF. In DNA, the CDR3 is TGCGCCAGCAGCTTGGGTCAGATCTACACCGGGGAGCTGTTTTTT.

This clonotype was counted between two and nine times. This chain connects TRBV6-1 to TRBJ2-7; D is undetermined. From germline, CDR1 is MNHNS and CDR2 SASEGT. Between the trimmed V and J ends, which lost 8 bases and 4 bases, there was a span of 9 bases. The CDR3 consists of 11 residues. The CDR3 region has the DNA TGTGCCAGCGCTGGAGAGTACGAGCAGTACTTC. Translating gives CASAGEYEQYF.

This clonotype was seen more than once but under ten times. The chain has TRBV5-1 and TRBJ2-7; 7 bases align to TRBD1. The CDR3 loop spans 16 amino acids. Germline-derived CDR1 and CDR2 are SGHRS and YFSETQ. J gave up 4 bases and V 4 bases, and 14 bases lay outside the gene matches. CDR3 nucleotide sequence: TGCGCCAGCAGCGTCCAACAGGGACAGTCGCGATACGAGCAGTACTTC. This sequence encodes CASSVQQGQSRYEQYF.

This clonotype has at least ten counts. V gene TRBV28 combines with J gene TRBJ1-2; tentatively, D is TRBD1 (5 bases). The CDR3 spans 14 residues. Deletions cut 3 bases from V and 4 bases from J, with 12 bases between. Germline CDR1 and CDR2: MDHEN and SYDVKM. CDR3 region: CASSFERGGYGYTF. Written as DNA, the CDR3 is TGTGCCAGCAGTTTCGAAAGGGGAGGCTATGGCTACACCTTC.

As to this clonotype: A much larger clonotype is one base distant, so this may be a read error. This chain joins TRBV20-1 and TRBJ2-3; TRBD2 aligns across 11 bases. The CDR3 loop spans 14 amino acids. CDR1 is DFQATT, CDR2 SNEGSKA, per germline (reference sequence). The CDR3 loop reads CSPRLAGRTDTQYF. The CDR3, as DNA: TGCAGTCCTAGACTAGCGGGAAGGACAGATACGCAGTATTTT.

The sample holds many counts of this clonotype. The V gene is TRBV28, the J gene TRBJ1-1, with D possibly being TRBD1 (6 bases). Germline lookup yields CDR1 MDHEN and CDR2 SYDVKM. The CDR3 has 16 residues. The V end lost 1 base, the J end lost 6 bases, and 18 bases lay between the germline ends. The CDR3 sequence: CASSLSLGAGESEAFF. The CDR3 nucleotides are TGTGCCAGCAGTTTATCACTCGGGGCAGGGGAATCTGAAGCTTTCTTT.